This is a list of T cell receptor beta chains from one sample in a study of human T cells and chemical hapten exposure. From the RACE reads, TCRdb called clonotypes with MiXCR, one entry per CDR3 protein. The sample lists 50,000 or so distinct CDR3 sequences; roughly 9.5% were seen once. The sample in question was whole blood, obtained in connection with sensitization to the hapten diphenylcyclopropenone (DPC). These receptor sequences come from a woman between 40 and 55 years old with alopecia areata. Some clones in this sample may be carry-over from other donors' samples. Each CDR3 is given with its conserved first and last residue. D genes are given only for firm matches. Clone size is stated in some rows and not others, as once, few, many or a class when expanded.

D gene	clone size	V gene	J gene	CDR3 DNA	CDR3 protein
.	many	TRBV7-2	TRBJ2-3	TGTGCCAGCAGCTTAATAACGGGACCATCAGATACGCAGTATTTT	CASSLITGPSDTQYF
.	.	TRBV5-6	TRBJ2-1	TGTGCCAGCAGCCCCCTCGCCGGGGGTTACAATGAGCAGTTCTTC	CASSPLAGGYNEQFF
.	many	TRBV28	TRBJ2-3	TGTGCCAGCAGTTTTAGTCGCGGCACGCAGTATTTT	CASSFSRGTQYF
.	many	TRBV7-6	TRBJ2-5	TGTGCCAGCAGCTACGGCCGCCAAGAGACCCAGTACTTC	CASSYGRQETQYF
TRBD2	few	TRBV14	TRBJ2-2	TGTGCCAGCAGCCGAGAGCGACCGGGGGGGACGAACACCGGGGAGCTGTTTTTT	CASSRERPGGTNTGELFF
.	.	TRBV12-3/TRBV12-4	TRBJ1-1	TGTGCCAGCAGGGCGGGCGGGGCGTTGGTGAACACTGAAGCTTTCTTT	CASRAGGALVNTEAFF
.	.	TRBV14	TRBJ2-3	TGTGCCAGCAGTATCAACCTCGGGACGCAGTATTTT	CASSINLGTQYF
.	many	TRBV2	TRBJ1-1	TGTGCCAAAGGAGATACGACAGGGAACACTGAAGCTTTCTTT	CAKGDTTGNTEAFF
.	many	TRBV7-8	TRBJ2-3	TGTGCCAGCAGCTTACAAGGGAGCCAGATGGCAGATACGCAGTATTTT	CASSLQGSQMADTQYF
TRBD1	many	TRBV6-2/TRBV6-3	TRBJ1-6	TGTGCCAGCACCGAGGACAGGGGTACTTCACCCCTCCACTTT	CASTEDRGTSPLHF
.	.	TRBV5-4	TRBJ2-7	TGTGCCAGCAGCTCCGGGACGCGTAAAACCTACGAGCAGTACTTC	CASSSGTRKTYEQYF
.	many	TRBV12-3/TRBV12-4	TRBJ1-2	TGTGCCAGCAGTTCGACGGACAACTATGGCTACACCTTC	CASSSTDNYGYTF
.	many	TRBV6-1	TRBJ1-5	TGTGCCAGCAGTGAGTTTGGGAGGGTCAGGCCGTGGAATCAGCCCCAGCATTTT	CASSEFGRVRPWNQPQHF
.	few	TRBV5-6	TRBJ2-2	TGTGTCAGCAGCTTGCCCCAGATGACAGTGAACACCGGGGAGCTGTTTTTT	CVSSLPQMTVNTGELFF
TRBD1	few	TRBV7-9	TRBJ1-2	TGTGCCAGTACAGACAGGGGAGTTTACGGCTACACCTTC	CASTDRGVYGYTF
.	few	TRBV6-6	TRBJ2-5	TGTGCCAGTTCACGGGCGGCGACTCAAGAGACCCAGTACTTC	CASSRAATQETQYF
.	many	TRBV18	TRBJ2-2	TGTGCCAGCTCACCAACTCGGGCAAACACCGGGGAGCTGTTTTTT	CASSPTRANTGELFF
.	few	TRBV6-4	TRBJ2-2	TGTGCCAGCAGTGACACGACAGATACCGGGGAGCTGTTTTTT	CASSDTTDTGELFF
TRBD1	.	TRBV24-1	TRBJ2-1	TGTGCCACCAGTGACGGGCCGGGACAGCACAATGAGCAGTTCTTC	CATSDGPGQHNEQFF
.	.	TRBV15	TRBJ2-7	TGTGCCACCAGCAGAGCCACACAGGGCTACGAGCAGTACTTC	CATSRATQGYEQYF
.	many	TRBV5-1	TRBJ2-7	TGCGCCAGCAGCTTGGAACCACCGGGACGCGGCCCCTCCTACGAGCAGTACTTC	CASSLEPPGRGPSYEQYF
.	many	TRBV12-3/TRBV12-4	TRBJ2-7	TGTGCCAGCACTCAGAGTATCTACGAGCAGTACTTC	CASTQSIYEQYF
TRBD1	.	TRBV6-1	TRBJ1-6	TGTGCCAGCAGTGAATCGGGACAGGGAGGTTCACCCCTCCACTTT	CASSESGQGGSPLHF
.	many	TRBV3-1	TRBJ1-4	TGTGCCAGCAGCCGAATACAGGGAGGGGAAAAACTGTTTTTT	CASSRIQGGEKLFF
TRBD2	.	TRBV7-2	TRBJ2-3	TGTGCCAGCAGCGGCAGCCCGAGCGGGGGGAAGGATACGCAGTATTTT	CASSGSPSGGKDTQYF
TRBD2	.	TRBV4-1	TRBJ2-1	TGCGCCAGCAGCCATGAAGCGGGGGGGTCCTACAATGAGCAGTTCTTC	CASSHEAGGSYNEQFF
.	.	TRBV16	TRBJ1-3	TGTGCCAGCAGCCAATCGGGGCGTTCTTCTGGAAACACCATATATTTT	CASSQSGRSSGNTIYF
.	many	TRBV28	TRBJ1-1	TGTGCCACCAAATATACGGGGACAAATACTGAAGCTTTCTTT	CATKYTGTNTEAFF
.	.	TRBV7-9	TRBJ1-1	TGTGCCAGCAGCTTAGCGGCGACGGCGGAAGCTTTCTTT	CASSLAATAEAFF
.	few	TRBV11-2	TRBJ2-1	TGTGCCAGCAGCCCAATAGCGGTGAACTACAATGAGCAGTTCTTC	CASSPIAVNYNEQFF
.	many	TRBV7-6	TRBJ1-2	TGTGCCAGCAGCTTAGGAGGGCAGGGGACTAACTATGGCTACACCTTC	CASSLGGQGTNYGYTF
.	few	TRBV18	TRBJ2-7	TGTGCCAGCTCACCATCGGGAACGAGCTCCTACGAGCAGTACTTC	CASSPSGTSSYEQYF
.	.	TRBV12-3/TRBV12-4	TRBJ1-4	TGTGCCAGCAGAAAGGCAGGTGCAACTAATGAAAAACTGTTTTTT	CASRKAGATNEKLFF
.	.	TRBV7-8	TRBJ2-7	TGTGCCAGCCTAGAAGGCGGGGTATCCTACGAGCAGTACTTC	CASLEGGVSYEQYF
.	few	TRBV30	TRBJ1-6	TGTGCCTGGAGTGGGGCATCTCGCTCACCCCTCCACTTT	CAWSGASRSPLHF
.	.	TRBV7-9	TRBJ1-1	TGTGCCAGCAGCTTAGACGGATTCGGAGACACTGAAGCTTTCTTT	CASSLDGFGDTEAFF
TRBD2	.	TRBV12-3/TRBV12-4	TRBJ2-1	TGTGCCAGCAGGAAAGCGGGGGGGCCTAATGAGCAGTTCTTC	CASRKAGGPNEQFF
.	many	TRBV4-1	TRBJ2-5	TGCGCCAGCAGCCCAGCCCCGGGGGAACGAGAGACCCAGTACTTC	CASSPAPGERETQYF
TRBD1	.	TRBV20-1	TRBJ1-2	TGCAGTGCTAGTGGGGACAGGGGGCTCTATGGCTACACCTTC	CSASGDRGLYGYTF
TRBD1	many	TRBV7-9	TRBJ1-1	TGTGCCAGCAGCTTACGACAGGGGGCAAACACTGAAGCTTTCTTT	CASSLRQGANTEAFF
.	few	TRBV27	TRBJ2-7	TGTGCCAGCAGCCCGACCGGGACTCTCACCTTGCTTACCTACGAGCAGTACTTC	CASSPTGTLTLLTYEQYF
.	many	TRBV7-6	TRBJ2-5	TGTGCCAGCAGCTTAGCTCCCACGGGCCGTCAAGAGACCCAGTACTTC	CASSLAPTGRQETQYF
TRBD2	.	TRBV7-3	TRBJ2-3	TGTGCCAGCAGCTCGAGCGGGGGGCCCAGCACAGATACGCAGTATTTT	CASSSSGGPSTDTQYF
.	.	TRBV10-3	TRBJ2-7	TGTGCCATCAGTGAGACCTACGAGCAGTACTTC	CAISETYEQYF